This T cell receptor (beta chain) was documented in a study of technical replicates of blood from four donors. TCRdb keeps only in-frame clones here, not all; method: immunoSEQ multiplex PCR. The sample shows tens of thousands of clones, 92% of them seen only once. Germline V lookup: CDR1 SGHAT, CDR2 FQNNGV. This CDR3 contains 14 residues. Trimming shortened V by 6 bases and J by 1 base, and 12 bases separated the two germline ends. The sequence was obtained from a human donor in good health. The sample taken for sequencing was T cells isolated from PBMCs. This chain connects TRBV11-2 to TRBJ1-1; the D is unclear. Here the CDR3 reads CASRLTVTNTEAFF. DNA for the CDR3: TGTGCCAGCAGACTTACAGTTACGAACACTGAAGCTTTCTTT. The complete variable domain, with remaining parts taken from reference TRBV11-2 and TRBJ1-1, reads EAGVAQSPRYKIIEKRQSVAFWCNPISGHATLYWYQQILGQGPKLLIQFQNNGVVDDSQLPKDRFSAERLKGVDSTLKIQPAKLEDSAVYLCASRLTVTNTEAFFGQGTRLTVV.